This TCR beta chain was sequenced during a study of response to subunit inactivated influenza vaccine. V lost 4 bases, J lost 1 base, and 6 bases stayed unmatched. CDR1 and CDR2 (germline): KGHSH, LQKENI. This CDR3 has 15 residues. This clonotype was detected ten times or more. The antigen remains unidentified. TCRdb re-called the RT-PCR reads with MiXCR, one entry per CDR3 protein. Of 530,000 or so distinct CDR3 sequences in the sample, 11% to 15% were seen once. General observations from the study: Few additional T cells are recruited per seasonal influenza vaccination, authors suggested.

The specimen comprised PBMCs from blood, sampled about 12 days after vaccination. The J gene is TRBJ2-5, the V gene TRBV18; 7 nucleotides match TRBD1. The clonotype originates from a man aged 50-59 years who received an inactivated influenza vaccine. The DNA for the CDR3 is TGTGCCAGCTCACTTCAAAACAGGGGCCAAGAGACCCAGTACTTC. This gives the protein CASSLQNRGQETQYF. The whole variable domain, filled in from reference TRBV18 and TRBJ2-5, reads NAGVMQNPRHLVRRRGQEARLRCSPMKGHSHVYWYRQLPEEGLKFMVYLQKENIIDESGMPKERFSAEFPKEGPSILRIQQVVRGDSAAYFCASSLQNRGQETQYFGPGTRLLVL.